The following is a T cell receptor beta chain sequence with its context. This sample was taken from a study of blood T cell repertoires in COVID-19. Looking at the study overall: Sources were T cells, B-cell-depleted T cells, or PBMCs; the material itself was cDNA or gDNA.

The CDR3 totals 14 residues. Between the trimmed V and J ends, which lost 3 bases and 0 bases, there was a span of 7 bases. In germline, CDR1 is MDHEN, CDR2 SYDVKM. Study processing details: Quantification of nucleated cells was approximated via reference gene primer amplification. Produced via immunoSEQ multiplex PCR; TCRdb's table is partial and in-frame only. That table supplies the V and J calls and clone size; D and trimming were determined from the DNA. The data contain around 100,000 clones, roughly 85% of them singletons. This TCR came from a woman in her 70s with active or convalescent COVID-19. The V gene is TRBV28, the J gene TRBJ2-3, with unresolved D. Sequencing used peripheral blood. The DNA for the CDR3 is TGTGCCAGCAGTTTCCCTACTAGCACAGATACGCAGTATTTT. Amino acids: CASSFPTSTDTQYF.